Each of the 2 T cell receptor beta chains below was sequenced from the same sample in a study of post-analysis software for immune sequencing data. Study findings and constraints: When patients were compared with controls, 4 or 5 TRBV segments were more frequent, TRBV5-6, TRBV5-1 and TRBV20-1 among them.

Their target antigens are unknown. Prepared libraries of TCR beta cDNA carried unique molecular identifiers. TCRdb redid the calling of the PCR reads with MiXCR, one entry per CDR3 protein. The sample yields about 200,000 distinct CDR3 sequences, 25% to 35% seen once. Sequenced input: blood. These receptors were obtained from a girl under 18 with multiple sclerosis.

The chain links TRBV20-1 to TRBJ1-6, with D unclear. With 5 bases removed from V and 6 bases from J, the gap between germline ends came to 17 bases. This CDR3 spans 15 amino acids. Germline V lookup: CDR1 DFQATT, CDR2 SNEGSKA (reference sequence). The CDR3 protein is CSARHGEAGNSPLHF. CDR3 nucleotide sequence: TGCAGTGCTCGCCATGGAGAGGCGGGTAATTCACCCCTCCACTTT.

J is TRBJ1-4 and V is TRBV18; D gene unclear. Between the trimmed V and J ends, which lost 3 bases and 6 bases, there was a span of 11 bases. This CDR3 comprises 14 residues. Germline CDR1 reads KGHSH; CDR2 reads LQKENI. The DNA for the CDR3 is TGTGCCAGCTCACCGTCGGGGATGGATGAAAAACTGTTTTTT. As protein: CASSPSGMDEKLFF. The full variable domain, completed using reference TRBV18 and TRBJ1-4, is NAGVMQNPRHLVRRRGQEARLRCSPMKGHSHVYWYRQLPEEGLKFMVYLQKENIIDESGMPKERFSAEFPKEGPSILRIQQVVRGDSAAYFCASSPSGMDEKLFFGSGTQLSVL.